This T cell receptor beta chain was captured by sequencing in a study of blood T cell repertoires in COVID-19. Per germline, CDR1 SGHTA and CDR2 FQGNSA. CDR3 length: 17 amino acids. V was trimmed by 2 bases and J by 2 bases, leaving 16 bases between them. Assay used: immunoSEQ multiplex PCR; TCRdb lists only in-frame clones, some missing. Counted here are fewer than 200,000 clones, approximately 82% occurring once; the ten biggest clones make up approximately 6.8%. Sequences were obtained from peripheral blood. This TCR was recovered from a woman in her forties with COVID-19, enrolled during active disease. The V call is TRBV7-2, the J call TRBJ2-1; tentative D call: TRBD2 (6 bases). CDR3 coding DNA: TGTGCCAGCAGCTTAAGGCCGGGCCCTAGCGCCTACAATGAGCAGTTCTTC. Its translation is CASSLRPGPSAYNEQFF.